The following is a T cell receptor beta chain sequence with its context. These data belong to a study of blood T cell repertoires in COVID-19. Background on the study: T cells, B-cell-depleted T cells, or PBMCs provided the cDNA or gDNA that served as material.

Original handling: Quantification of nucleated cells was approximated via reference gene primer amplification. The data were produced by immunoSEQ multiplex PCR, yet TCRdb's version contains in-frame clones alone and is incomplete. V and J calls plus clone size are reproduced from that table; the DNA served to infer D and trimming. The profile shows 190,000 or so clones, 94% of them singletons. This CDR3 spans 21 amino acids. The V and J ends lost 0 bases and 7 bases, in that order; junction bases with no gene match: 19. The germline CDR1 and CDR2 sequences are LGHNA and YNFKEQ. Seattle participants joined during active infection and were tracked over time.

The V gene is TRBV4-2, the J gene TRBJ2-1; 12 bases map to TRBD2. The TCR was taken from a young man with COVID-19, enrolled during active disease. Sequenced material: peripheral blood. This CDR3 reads CASSQDLGFGLAGGPRNEQFF. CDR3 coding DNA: TGTGCCAGCAGCCAAGATCTTGGTTTCGGTCTAGCGGGGGGGCCAAGGAATGAGCAGTTCTTC.